This T cell receptor beta chain was obtained from a study of T cells after yellow fever vaccination. Study observations and caveats: Post-booster reappearance was seen for most primary-vaccination clones (just over 95% CD4, around 88% CD8). The secondary response showed a weaker magnitude and a faster peak, day 5 versus 15. Just a small share of clonotypes turned up in the CD4 compartment as well as the CD8 compartment.

Making TCR cDNA involved 5'RACE template switching, which added UMIs and a universal primer site. MiXCR was run by TCRdb on the 5' RACE reads, yielding one entry per CDR3 protein. The sample has 340,000 or so distinct CDR3 sequences; approximately 12% are singletons. This clonotype occurred many times. Its antigen is still unknown. This TCR derives from a man aged 18 to 35 who received the YFV17D yellow fever vaccine. The input for sequencing was CD4+ T cells sorted from PBMCs, taken 15 days after the yellow fever booster vaccination.

The CDR3 nucleotides read TGTGCCAGCAGTCCCCGCGGGACTAGTAGCACAGATACGCAGTATTTT. This sequence encodes CASSPRGTSSTDTQYF. The rearrangement links TRBV12-3 or TRBV12-4 to TRBJ2-3; 8 nucleotides line up with TRBD2. Trimming took 5 bases from V and 0 from J; bases not matched to a gene: 7. There are 16 residues in the CDR3.